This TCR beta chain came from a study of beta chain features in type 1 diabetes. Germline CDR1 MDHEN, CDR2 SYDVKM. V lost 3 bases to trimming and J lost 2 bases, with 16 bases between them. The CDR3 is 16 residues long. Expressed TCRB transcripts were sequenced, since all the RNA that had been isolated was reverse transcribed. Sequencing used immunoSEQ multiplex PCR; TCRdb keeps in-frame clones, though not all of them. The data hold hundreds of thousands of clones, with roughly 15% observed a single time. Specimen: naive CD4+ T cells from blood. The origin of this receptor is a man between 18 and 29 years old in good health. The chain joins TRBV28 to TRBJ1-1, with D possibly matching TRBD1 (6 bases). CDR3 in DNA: TGTGCCAGCAGTTTCCCACCGGGGACACCAAACACTGAAGCTTTCTTT. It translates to CASSFPPGTPNTEAFF.